What follows are 17 T cell receptor beta chains derived from one specimen sequenced in a study of T-cell memory formation after mild COVID-19. TCRdb passed the 5' RACE reads through MiXCR, listing each CDR3 protein once. The sample yields roughly 130,000 distinct CDR3 sequences, over 15% seen once. The sequencing input was PBMCs or a T cell subset sorted from them (not recorded which). The receptors shown here come from a young man who had mild COVID-19 (a few samples of this study predate the infection). Cell type and time point are not known.

This clonotype was observed a handful of times. The J gene is TRBJ2-7, the V gene TRBV20-1, with TRBD2 as a possible D gene (5 bases). Trimming stripped 2 bases from V and 2 bases from J, with 13 bases between. CDR1 and CDR2 from the germline V gene are DFQATT and SNEGSKA (reference sequence). The CDR3 runs to 14 residues. CDR3 sequence (DNA): TGCAGTGCTAGATCGGGGTTCCCGACCTACGAGCAGTACGTC. Amino acid sequence: CSARSGFPTYEQYV.

This clonotype has just a few counts. This sequence joins TRBV12-3 or TRBV12-4 and TRBJ2-5; TRBD2 agrees at 10 bases. CDR3 size: 16 residues. V trimming: 6 bases; J trimming: 4 bases; junction bases outside the gene matches: 11. The CDR3 is CASSISGGAKGETQYF. CDR3 nucleotide sequence: TGTGCCAGCAGCATCAGCGGGGGGGCGAAAGGAGAGACCCAGTACTTC.

This clonotype was observed many times. V gene TRBV6-5 combines with J gene TRBJ1-2, with 8 bases that match TRBD1. This CDR3 is 15 amino acids long. The germline V gene has CDR1 MNHEY and CDR2 SVGAGI. V shed 2 bases, J shed 8 bases, and the junction held 10 bases outside the gene matches. The CDR3 bases are TGTGCCAGCAGTTACCCCGCGACAGGGGATGGGGGCTACACCTTC. Protein sequence: CASSYPATGDGGYTF.

The genes are TRBV5-1 and TRBJ2-2, with D possibly TRBD2 on 5 matching bases. V was pared by 0 bases and J by 5 bases, with 11 bases between. CDR1 and CDR2 from the germline V gene are SGHRS and YFSETQ. CDR3 length: 15 amino acids. The CDR3 region is CASSLGLAQTGELFF. DNA for the CDR3: TGCGCCAGCAGCTTGGGGCTAGCTCAAACCGGGGAGCTGTTTTTT. The full variable domain, with the rest looked up from reference TRBV5-1 and TRBJ2-2, is KAGVTQTPRYLIKTRGQQVTLSCSPISGHRSVSWYQQTPGQGLQFLFEYFSETQRNKGNFPGRFSGRQFSNSRSEMNVSTLELGDSALYLCASSLGLAQTGELFFGEGSRLTVL.

V is TRBV7-2 and J is TRBJ1-2; the match to TRBD1 covers 7 bases. Germline values: CDR1 SGHTA, CDR2 FQGNSA. J lost 5 bases, V lost 5 bases, and 5 bases had no gene match. This CDR3 contains 13 residues. The CDR3 region has the DNA TGTGCCAGCAGCATGGACAGGCGATATGGCTACACCTTC. This sequence encodes CASSMDRRYGYTF.

The V and J genes are TRBV6-5 and TRBJ1-1, with a tentative D call TRBD1 (5 bases). Trimming cost V 2 bases and J 6 bases, with 16 bases left between them. The CDR3 runs to 15 residues. CDR1 is MNHEY, CDR2 SVGAGI, per germline. The chain's CDR3 is CASSYSGGALSEAFF. DNA of the CDR3: TGTGCCAGCAGTTACAGCGGAGGGGCACTGTCTGAAGCTTTCTTT.

The genes are TRBV19 and TRBJ2-7; tentatively, D is TRBD1 (5 bases). Germline values: CDR1 LNHDA, CDR2 SQIVND (reference sequence). The ends were cut back, 5 bases at V and 0 bases at J, with 11 bases in the middle. The length of the CDR3 is 14 residues. The CDR3 is CASSVPGSSYEQYF. DNA of the CDR3: TGTGCCAGTAGTGTCCCAGGGTCCTCCTACGAGCAGTACTTC.

This clonotype turned up a few times. V gene TRBV7-6 combines with J gene TRBJ2-6; D is ambiguous. Germline V gives CDR1 SGHVS, CDR2 FNYEAQ. This CDR3 spans 15 amino acids. Between the trimmed V and J ends, which lost 4 bases and 2 bases, there was a span of 9 bases. CDR3 residues: CASSSDPTGANVLTF. In DNA, the CDR3 is TGTGCCAGCAGCTCCGACCCCACTGGGGCCAACGTCCTGACTTTC. The complete variable domain, with remaining parts taken from reference TRBV7-6 and TRBJ2-6, reads GAGVSQSPRYKVTKRGQDVALRCDPISGHVSLYWYRQALGQGPEFLTYFNYEAQQDKSGLPNDRFSAERPEGSISTLTIQRTEQRDSAMYRCASSSDPTGANVLTFGAGSRLTVL.

The chain uses TRBV15 and TRBJ2-7; 12 nucleotides line up with TRBD2. Per the germline V gene, CDR1 is LNHNV and CDR2 is YYDKDF (reference sequence). The CDR3 spans 16 residues. The trim removed 0 bases at V and 2 bases at J, leaving 2 bases unmatched. This CDR3 reads CATSRDWTSGAYEQYF. Written as DNA, the CDR3 is TGTGCCACCAGCAGAGATTGGACTAGCGGGGCCTACGAGCAGTACTTC.

The chain has TRBV28 and TRBJ1-5, with D possibly TRBD1 on 5 matching bases. This CDR3 is 16 amino acids long. V shed 5 bases and J shed 3 bases, with 17 bases lying between them. Germline CDR1 is MDHEN and CDR2 is SYDVKM. The CDR3 here is CASSPSGRGDNQPQHF. In nucleotides, the CDR3 is TGTGCCAGCAGTCCCTCGGGGAGGGGTGACAATCAGCCCCAGCATTTT.

The CDR3 region has the DNA TGTGCCACCGGACAGGGGGCTAACACAGATACGCAGTATTTT. This translates into CATGQGANTDTQYF. The chain links TRBV6-5 to TRBJ2-3; 11 bases map to TRBD1. The CDR3 is 14 amino acids. Unmatched junction bases numbered 5, after V lost 10 bases and J lost 2 bases. Germline V gene lookup returns CDR1 MNHEY and CDR2 SVGAGI.

This clonotype was counted a few times. The V gene is TRBV7-2, the J gene TRBJ1-1, with D possibly matching TRBD1 (5 bases). CDR3 length: 14 amino acids. Trimming cost V 5 bases and J 4 bases, with 14 bases left between them. Germline values: CDR1 SGHTA, CDR2 FQGNSA. CDR3 loop: CASSNEGWSTEAFF. The CDR3 DNA is TGTGCCAGCAGCAATGAGGGGTGGAGCACTGAAGCTTTCTTT. Using reference TRBV7-2 and TRBJ1-1 for the parts outside the CDR3, the full variable domain is GAGVSQSPSNKVTEKGKDVELRCDPISGHTALYWYRQSLGQGLEFLIYFQGNSAPDKSGLPSDRFSAERTGGSVSTLTIQRTQQEDSAVYLCASSNEGWSTEAFFGQGTRLTVV.

This clonotype was counted at least ten times. V is TRBV6-6 and J is TRBJ1-4, with 9 nucleotides matching TRBD1. The CDR3 is made up of 13 amino acids. Trimming at V came to 2 bases and at J to 8 bases, leaving 0 bases not matched to a gene. Germline CDR1 and CDR2: MNHNY and SVGAGI (reference sequence). CDR3 in DNA: TGTGCCAGCAGTTACGGGACAGGGGAAAAACTGTTTTTT. It yields the protein CASSYGTGEKLFF.

Only a few counts were recorded for this clonotype. The chain carries TRBV27 and TRBJ2-4; D unresolved. V lost 5 bases and J lost 0, with 11 bases in between. The CDR3 loop spans 15 amino acids. Looked up from germline, CDR1 is MNHEY and CDR2 is SMNVEV (reference sequence). CDR3 region: CASSAVRIAKNIQYF. The CDR3 DNA sequence: TGTGCCAGCAGTGCCGTGAGGATAGCCAAAAACATTCAGTACTTC.

V and J are TRBV29-1 and TRBJ2-6, with D perhaps TRBD2 (6 bases). Trimming shortened V by 7 bases and J by 0 bases, and 7 bases separated the two germline ends. Germline CDR1 reads SQVTM; CDR2 reads ANQGSEA. The CDR3 is 13 residues long. The DNA for the CDR3 is TGCAGCGCGGGGGTCTCTGGGGCCAACGTCCTGACTTTC. It encodes CSAGVSGANVLTF.

This clonotype has only a few counts. The J gene is TRBJ1-6, the V gene TRBV21-1; the DNA was not used to check the table's D call, TRBD1. TRBV21-1 is deemed a pseudogene. The CDR3 has 19 residues. The CDR3 DNA reads as TGTGCCAGCAGCAAAGTGGGGGACAGGGCGAGCTCCTATAATTCACCCCTCCACTTT. Translated: CASSKVGDRASSYNSPLHF.

V is TRBV10-3 and J is TRBJ1-4; D uncertain. CDR1 ENHRY and CDR2 SYGVKD come from the germline V gene. V gave up 0 bases and J gave up 4 bases, with 9 bases separating them. The CDR3 sequence is 15 residues long. This chain's CDR3 is CAISESTRSNEKLFF. CDR3 in DNA: TGTGCCATCAGTGAGTCGACACGGAGTAATGAAAAACTGTTTTTT.